This entry is about one TCR beta chain. The record originates from a study of blood T cell repertoires in COVID-19. In the study overall: Samples taken during acute and convalescent COVID-19 were collected in the United States, Italy and Spain.

Resolution of symptoms, clearance, or two negative PCRs was present in recovered Cohort 3 donors. Profiling relied on immunoSEQ multiplex PCR, and the TCRdb table lists in-frame clones only, not all of them. Among a few hundred thousand clones, nearly 90% were seen once, and the ten largest hold roughly a tenth. The CDR3 has 15 residues. Germline lookup yields CDR1 SGHRS and CDR2 YFSETQ. V trimming: 4 bases; J trimming: 5 bases; junction bases outside the gene matches: 10. The receptor comes from a woman in her 30s who had recovered from COVID-19. The chain has TRBV5-1 and TRBJ1-2; TRBD1 agrees at 8 bases. The sample comprised PBMCs or T cells enriched from blood (not recorded which). The CDR3: CASSLQTGVGYGYTF. CDR3 coding DNA: TGCGCCAGCAGCCTGCAGACAGGGGTCGGGTATGGCTACACCTTC.